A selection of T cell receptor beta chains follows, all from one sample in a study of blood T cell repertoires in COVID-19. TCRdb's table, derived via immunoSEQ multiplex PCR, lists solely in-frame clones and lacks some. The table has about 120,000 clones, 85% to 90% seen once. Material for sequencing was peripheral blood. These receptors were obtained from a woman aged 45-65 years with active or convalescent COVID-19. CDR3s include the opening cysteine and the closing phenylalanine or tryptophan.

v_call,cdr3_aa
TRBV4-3,CASSEASQGRAGNTIYF
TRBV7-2,CASSLGRGTNTEAFF
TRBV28,CASSFEGPPRYEQYF
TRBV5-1,CASSLDSGTGELFF
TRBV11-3,CASSYDRADTGELFF
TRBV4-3,CASSQEGGRAFNEQFF
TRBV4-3,CASSQRLLQTGELFF
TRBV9,CASSVVSSYNEQFF
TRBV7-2,CASSVTSGAPGANVLTF
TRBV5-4,CASSLELEQFF
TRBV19,CASSTTGQGVRTDTQYF
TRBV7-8,CASSTVGTVYNSPLHF
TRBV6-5,CASSSRQGRYYGYTF
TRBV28,CASSPMRARITYEQYF
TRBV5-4,CASSFPLLRGETQYF
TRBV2,CASSQPFTGTEDPVSETQYF
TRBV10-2,CASSEAGARTEAFF
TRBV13,CASSSGGEQYYGYTF